This TCR beta chain emerged from a study of blood T cell repertoires in COVID-19. For the study at large: Some COVID-19 samples were acute and others convalescent; all came from the United States, Italy and Spain. T cells, B-cell-depleted T cells, or PBMCs provided the cDNA or gDNA that served as material.

Only one count was recorded for this clone. In the source study's methods: Estimated nucleated cell counts came from reference gene primer amplification. Sequencing used immunoSEQ multiplex PCR; TCRdb keeps in-frame clones, though not all of them. The V and J calls and clone size are taken from that table; D and trimming were inferred from the DNA. Among approximately 500,000 clones, 85% to 90% were seen once, and the ten largest hold approximately 2%. Sequencing was done on a sample of PBMCs or T cells enriched from blood (not recorded which). The TCR originated in a middle-aged woman who had recovered from COVID-19.

The CDR3 region is CASSPSVRPGTGVENIQYF. Here the CDR3 DNA reads TGTGCCAGCAGCCCTAGTGTGCGTCCCGGGACAGGGGTAGAAAACATTCAGTACTTC. V usage is TRBV11-2 and J usage is TRBJ2-4; 10 bases line up with TRBD1. The CDR3 consists of 19 residues. CDR1 is SGHAT and CDR2 is FQNNGV in the germline V gene. V lost 5 bases and J lost 5; bases outside the gene matches: 18.